This TCR beta chain was captured in a study of CD8+ T cells in alopecia areata. Investigators isolated RNA and reverse transcribed it into cDNA to act as the sequencing template. Profiled with immunoSEQ multiplex PCR; TCRdb holds only in-frame clones, not every one. This table has about 150,000 clones, under 60% appearing once. Germline assignment: CDR1 SGHAT and CDR2 FQDESV (reference sequence). The CDR3 covers 17 residues. V gave up 5 bases and J gave up 4 bases, with 24 bases separating them. J is TRBJ2-7 and V is TRBV11-1, with D possibly matching TRBD2 (6 bases). The sequence came from a human donor with alopecia areata. This material consisted of CD8+ T cells sorted from blood, taken at week 0. Here the CDR3 DNA reads TGTGCCAGCAGCGCGGGAAGGGGCGGAGTTCTCGGTTACGAGCAGTACTTC. Translated: CASSAGRGGVLGYEQYF. Drawing the rest from reference TRBV11-1 and TRBJ2-7, the complete variable domain is EAEVAQSPRYKITEKSQAVAFWCDPISGHATLYWYRQILGQGPELLVQFQDESVVDDSQLPKDRFSAERLKGVDSTLKIQPAELGDSAMYLCASSAGRGGVLGYEQYFGPGTRLTVT.